The 25 T cell receptor beta chains below come from one sample, sequenced in a study of OX40 agonist ivuxolimab in advanced cancers. Here immunoSEQ multiplex PCR was the method, and the copy in TCRdb shows in-frame clones only, minus some. This table holds 65,000 to 85,000 clones, about nine tenths found once. The specimen comprised CD4+ or CD8+ T cells sorted from blood, sampled in a trial of the OX40 agonist ivuxolimab. Receptors were obtained from an adult with an advanced solid tumor such as melanoma, head and neck, liver or kidney cancer.

This clone was seen only once. The chain combines TRBV6-1 with TRBJ1-6, with a possible D match to TRBD1 (6 bases). The germline V and J ends were trimmed by 3 bases and 9 bases, with 15 bases remaining between them. Germline loops: CDR1 MNHNS, CDR2 SASEGT. The CDR3 contains 15 residues. CDR3 protein: CASSEQTGIGSPLHF. The CDR3 nucleotides read TGTGCCAGCAGTGAGCAGACAGGTATAGGTTCACCCCTCCACTTT.

V usage is TRBV6-6 and J usage is TRBJ2-7, with 7 nucleotides matching TRBD1. The J segment lost 7 bases and the V segment lost 4 bases, leaving 10 bases of the junction unmatched. Germline CDR1 and CDR2: MNHNY and SVGAGI (reference sequence). The CDR3 extends over 14 amino acids. Written as DNA, the CDR3 is TGTGCCAGCAGTTTCAACCGGGACAGTCAAGAGCAGTACTTC. Residues: CASSFNRDSQEQYF.

The chain combines TRBV7-8 with TRBJ2-6; perhaps D is TRBD1 or TRBD2 (5 bases each). CDR1 SGHVS and CDR2 FQNEAQ come from the germline V gene. CDR3 size: 15 residues. V dropped 2 bases and J dropped 1 base, with 6 bases sitting between them. CDR3 bases: TGTGCCAGCAGCTTATGGGGGTCTGGGGCCAACGTCCTGACTTTC. It yields the protein CASSLWGSGANVLTF.

The J gene is TRBJ1-1, the V gene TRBV5-4; D not resolved. CDR3 length equals 15 residues. V gave up 1 base and J gave up 0 bases, with 10 bases separating them. The germline V gene encodes CDR1 SGHNT and CDR2 YYREEE (reference sequence). CDR3 amino acids: CASSLSQSMNTEAFF. CDR3 nucleotide sequence: TGTGCCAGCAGCTTGAGCCAGTCTATGAACACTGAAGCTTTCTTT.

The rearrangement links TRBV10-1 to TRBJ1-5; the D is unclear. The V gene lost 3 bases and the J gene lost 9 bases, with 12 bases spanning the gap. This CDR3 contains 13 residues. Germline lookup yields CDR1 WNHNN and CDR2 SYGVQD (reference sequence). CDR3 in DNA: TGCGCCAGCAGTGAAAAAAGGGATAGGCCCCAGCATTTT. Translation gives CASSEKRDRPQHF.

This rearrangement joins TRBV14 to TRBJ2-7; TRBD1 matches at 8 bases. CDR1 and CDR2 (germline): SGHDN, FVKESK. The CDR3 is 17 amino acids. Trimming took 2 bases from V and 1 from J; bases not matched to a gene: 10. The chain's CDR3 is CASSQLSTGAISYEQYF. CDR3 nucleotides: TGTGCCAGCAGCCAACTATCGACAGGGGCGATTTCCTACGAGCAGTACTTC.

The V and J genes are TRBV7-8 and TRBJ1-6; D might be TRBD1 (6 bases). V gave up 5 bases and J gave up 6 bases, with 17 bases separating them. Germline CDR1 and CDR2: SGHVS and FQNEAQ. CDR3 length: 16 residues. The DNA of the CDR3 is TGTGCCAGCAGCGCGCGGGGGCCGCCGTCTAATTCACCCCTCCACTTT. Translation gives CASSARGPPSNSPLHF.

The rearrangement uses TRBV5-1 and TRBJ2-2; weak D call: TRBD1 (6 bases). This CDR3 contains 15 residues. Germline V gives CDR1 SGHRS, CDR2 YFSETQ. Trimming took 3 bases from V and 4 from J, leaving 13 bases between them. The CDR3 bases are TGCGCCAGCAGCTCCGCAGGGGTTTCCACCGGGGAGCTGTTTTTT. Protein product: CASSSAGVSTGELFF.

CDR3 nucleotide sequence: TGCGCCAGCAGCGCGGGGGCAGTGGAGACCCAGTACTTC. Protein: CASSAGAVETQYF. The chain combines TRBV5-1 with TRBJ2-5; the D gene is possibly TRBD2 (7 bases). Germline V CDR1 and CDR2: SGHRS, YFSETQ. V lost 4 bases and J 5 bases, leaving 12 bases between the germline ends. The CDR3 totals 13 residues.

In its sample, this clone was seen a few times. The gene calls are TRBV5-6 and TRBJ1-2, with D maybe TRBD1 (5 bases). Trimming left V 2 bases short and J 8 bases short, with 13 bases between. Germline CDR1 SGHDT, CDR2 YYEEEE. CDR3 length: 13 amino acids. The CDR3 DNA sequence: TGTGCCAGCAGCTTAGCAGGGAATGAGGGCTACACCTTC. Its protein is CASSLAGNEGYTF.

This chain uses TRBV6-1 with TRBJ2-1; no reliable D call. CDR3 size: 11 residues. Germline V lookup: CDR1 MNHNS, CDR2 SASEGT. V lost 5 bases and J lost 7, with 6 bases in between. The CDR3 is CASSTNNEQFF. CDR3 DNA: TGTGCCAGCAGTACCAATAATGAGCAGTTCTTC.

This clone was picked up one time. The chain has TRBV2 and TRBJ2-5; 7 nucleotides line up with TRBD1. The CDR3 has 13 residues. Germline V gene lookup returns CDR1 SNHLY and CDR2 FYNNEI. Trimming cost V 8 bases and J 5 bases; bases outside gene matches: 8. The CDR3 DNA is TGTGCCAGCGTTGGGGGCAGGGGGGAGACCCAGTACTTC. Protein product: CASVGGRGETQYF.

V gene TRBV7-9 combines with J gene TRBJ1-1; possible D gene TRBD1, 6 bases. The CDR3 covers 14 residues. The V and J ends lost 1 base and 3 bases respectively, with 9 bases between them. CDR1 SEHNR and CDR2 FQNEAQ come from the germline V gene (reference sequence). The CDR3 loop is CASSLEQGHTEAFF. The DNA of the CDR3 is TGTGCCAGCAGCTTAGAACAGGGCCACACTGAAGCTTTCTTT.

V is TRBV5-1 and J is TRBJ1-2; 8 positions agree with TRBD1. The CDR3 loop spans 13 amino acids. V shed 3 bases and J 8 bases; nucleotides not matched to a gene: 6. Germline lookup yields CDR1 SGHRS and CDR2 YFSETQ. CDR3 protein: CASSYGQGDGYTF. In DNA form, the CDR3 reads TGCGCCAGCAGCTATGGACAGGGTGACGGCTACACCTTC.

The chain uses TRBV19 and TRBJ2-1; the D gene is possibly TRBD2 (5 bases). The CDR3 runs 14 residues. Trimming pared 7 bases from V and 2 bases from J, leaving 12 bases between. Germline V gene lookup returns CDR1 LNHDA and CDR2 SQIVND (reference sequence). Written as DNA, the CDR3 is TGTGCCAGTAAGGGCGGACTTACCTACAATGAGCAGTTCTTC. Its translation is CASKGGLTYNEQFF.

This chain connects TRBV5-5 to TRBJ2-5, with a possible D match to TRBD1 (7 bases). Trimming pared 2 bases from V and 4 bases from J, leaving 18 bases between. The CDR3 consists of 16 residues. Germline CDR1 is SGHKS and CDR2 is YYEKEE (reference sequence). The CDR3 DNA reads as TGTGCCAGCAGCTTCTTCGGGCAGGGGGGCCGAGAGACCCAGTACTTC. It codes for CASSFFGQGGRETQYF.

This sequence joins TRBV19 and TRBJ1-2; TRBD1 matches at 9 bases. After removal of 4 bases from V and 2 bases from J, the junction contained 8 bases not matched to a gene. CDR1 is LNHDA and CDR2 is SQIVND in the germline V gene (reference sequence). The CDR3 loop spans 16 amino acids. CDR3 sequence: CASSSPSGQGNYGYTF. In DNA, the CDR3 is TGTGCCAGTAGTAGCCCGTCGGGACAGGGAAACTATGGCTACACCTTC.

The genes are TRBV25-1 and TRBJ1-1; D unresolved. Germline-derived CDR1 and CDR2 are MGHDK and SYGVNS. CDR3 size: 15 residues. V was clipped by 6 bases and J by 0 bases, with 14 bases between them. This CDR3 reads CASSSAAALNTEAFF. The CDR3 DNA reads TGTGCCAGCAGCTCGGCCGCAGCCTTGAACACTGAAGCTTTCTTT. Supplemented by reference TRBV25-1 and TRBJ1-1, the full variable domain reads EADIYQTPRYLVIGTGKKITLECSQTMGHDKMYWYQQDPGMELHLIHYSYGVNSTEKGDLSSESTVSRIRTEHFPLTLESARPSHTSQYLCASSSAAALNTEAFFGQGTRLTVV.

This clone has only a few counts. The chain recombines TRBV4-1 with TRBJ1-5; unclear D gene. The CDR3 is made up of 15 amino acids. Germline CDR1 and CDR2: MGHRA and YSYEKL. Between the trimmed V and J ends, which lost 1 base and 0 bases, there was a span of 7 bases. The CDR3 region has the DNA TGCGCCAGCAGCCAAGTCGCAGTTAGCAATCAGCCCCAGCATTTT. Protein product: CASSQVAVSNQPQHF.

This chain's CDR3 is CATSTRAIQKQETQYF. The DNA of the CDR3 is TGTGCCACCAGCACCCGGGCCATACAAAAACAAGAGACCCAGTACTTC. The V call is TRBV15, the J call TRBJ2-5; D not resolved. CDR1 and CDR2 (germline): LNHNV, YYDKDF (reference sequence). CDR3 length: 16 residues. V was trimmed by 4 bases and J by 2 bases, leaving 17 bases between them.

CDR3 amino acids: CASSFDTDTQYF. CDR3 bases: TGTGCCAGCAGTTTTGACACAGATACGCAGTATTTT. The genes are TRBV7-2 and TRBJ2-3; D gene unclear. The CDR3 consists of 12 residues. V was clipped by 6 bases and J by 2 bases, with 6 bases between them. Germline V gene data show CDR1 as SGHTA and CDR2 as FQGNSA.

This clone occurred once. The chain carries TRBV28 and TRBJ2-7; TRBD1 agrees at 8 bases. Germline V gene sequence: CDR1 MDHEN, CDR2 SYDVKM. V gave up 8 bases and J gave up 1 base; unmatched junction bases: 7. This CDR3 is built from 14 residues. The CDR3 DNA follows: TGTGCCAGCGGGGAGACAGGGGCTTCCTACGAGCAGTACTTC. Its protein is CASGETGASYEQYF.

Here the CDR3 reads CASWGSTDTQYF. CDR3 DNA sequence: TGTGCCAGCTGGGGTAGCACAGATACGCAGTATTTT. This chain connects TRBV6-6 to TRBJ2-3; D is unclear. Trimming removed 8 bases from V and 0 bases from J, with 6 bases in between. CDR1 is MNHNY and CDR2 is SVGAGI in the germline V gene (reference sequence). The CDR3 runs 12 residues.

This chain joins TRBV7-3 and TRBJ2-3; D is perhaps TRBD1 (6 bases). This CDR3 region has 15 residues. Trimming cost V 5 bases and J 2 bases, with 14 bases left between them. CDR1 and CDR2 from the germline V gene are SGHTA and FQGTGA. For the CDR3, the DNA is TGTGCCAGCAGCCCTACGACAGGAACCACAGATACGCAGTATTTT. It codes for CASSPTTGTTDTQYF.

The chain is built from TRBV6-4 and TRBJ1-2; 9 bases align to TRBD1. V lost 8 bases, J lost 2 bases, and 6 bases stayed unmatched. Germline V gives CDR1 MRHNA, CDR2 SNTAGT. CDR3 size: 14 residues. The CDR3 nucleotides are TGTGCCAGCGCGGGGACAGGGCCAAACTATGGCTACACCTTC. Encoded protein: CASAGTGPNYGYTF.